The 6 T cell receptor beta chains reported below all come from one sample, sequenced in a study of OX40 agonist ivuxolimab in advanced cancers. The table came from immunoSEQ multiplex PCR; TCRdb's copy has only in-frame clones and leaves some out. The sample shows 43,000 or so clones, about 90% of them seen only once. Here the sequenced sample was CD4+ or CD8+ T cells sorted from blood, taken in a trial of the OX40 agonist ivuxolimab. The receptors derive from an adult with an advanced solid tumor such as melanoma, head and neck, liver or kidney cancer.

This clone was detected only once. The CDR3 here is CASSLAVGAYGYTF. The CDR3 DNA sequence: TGTGCCAGCAGCTTAGCGGTGGGGGCCTATGGCTACACCTTC. The gene calls are TRBV7-2 and TRBJ1-2, with a possible D match to TRBD1 (6 bases). The CDR3 totals 14 residues. V was shortened by 0 bases and J by 4 bases, with 9 bases between the two germline ends. The V gene's germline CDR1 is SGHTA and CDR2 FQGNSA.

This chain links TRBV7-9 with TRBJ1-1; no clear D gene. Trimming removed 5 bases from V and 4 bases from J, with 11 bases in between. CDR3 size: 13 residues. Germline CDR1 is SEHNR and CDR2 is FQNEAQ (reference sequence). In DNA, the CDR3 is TGTGCCAGCAGCGGACGCTCAAGCACTGAAGCTTTCTTT. It translates to CASSGRSSTEAFF.

CDR3 sequence reads: CASSLKTGVGDTQYF. CDR3 DNA sequence: TGTGCCAGCAGCTTAAAAACAGGGGTCGGAGATACGCAGTATTTT. The J gene is TRBJ2-3, the V gene TRBV5-4; 7 nucleotides match TRBD1. There are 15 residues in the CDR3. Germline lookup yields CDR1 SGHNT and CDR2 YYREEE (reference sequence). The V gene end was trimmed by 2 bases and the J gene end by 5 bases; junction bases not matched to a gene: 8.

The V call is TRBV11-3, the J call TRBJ2-7; a weak D match, TRBD1 (6 bases). Germline CDR1 SGHNT, CDR2 YENEEA. The CDR3 runs to 12 residues. Deletions cut 5 bases from V and 5 bases from J, with 10 bases between. CDR3 in amino acids: CASSGRGHEQYF. The CDR3 bases are TGTGCCAGCAGCGGCAGGGGCCACGAGCAGTACTTC.

In this sample, this clone turned up a few times. The V call is TRBV18, the J call TRBJ1-4; D is perhaps TRBD1 (5 bases). This CDR3 is 14 amino acids long. The germline V and J ends were trimmed by 3 bases and 8 bases, with 13 bases remaining between them. Germline CDR1 and CDR2: KGHSH and LQKENI. The CDR3: CASSPSGELEKLFF. CDR3 in DNA: TGTGCCAGCTCACCGTCGGGGGAACTGGAAAAACTGTTTTTT. Based on the CDR3 plus reference TRBV18 and TRBJ1-4, the full variable domain is NAGVMQNPRHLVRRRGQEARLRCSPMKGHSHVYWYRQLPEEGLKFMVYLQKENIIDESGMPKERFSAEFPKEGPSILRIQQVVRGDSAAYFCASSPSGELEKLFFGSGTQLSVL.

The sample holds a few counts of this clone. The chain employs TRBV7-9 and TRBJ1-2, with D unclear. Trimming left V 3 bases short and J 3 bases short, with 11 bases between. The CDR3 length is 14 residues. The germline CDR1 and CDR2 sequences are SEHNR and FQNEAQ (reference sequence). As DNA, the CDR3 is TGTGCCAGCAGCTTGTTCTCCGGCGACTATGGCTACACCTTC. Protein sequence: CASSLFSGDYGYTF.